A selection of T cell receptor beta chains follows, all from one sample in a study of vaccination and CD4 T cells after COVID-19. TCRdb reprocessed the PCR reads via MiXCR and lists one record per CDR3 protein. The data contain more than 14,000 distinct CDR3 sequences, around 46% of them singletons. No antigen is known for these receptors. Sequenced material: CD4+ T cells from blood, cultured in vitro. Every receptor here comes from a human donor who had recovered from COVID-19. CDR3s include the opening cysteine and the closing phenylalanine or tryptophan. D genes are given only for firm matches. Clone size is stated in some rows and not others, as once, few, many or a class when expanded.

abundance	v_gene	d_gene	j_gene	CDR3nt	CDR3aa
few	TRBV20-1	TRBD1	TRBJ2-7	TGCAGTGCGGAGGGACAGGGGAGGGGCGAGCAGTACTTC	CSAEGQGRGEQYF
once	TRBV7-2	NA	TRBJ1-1	TGTGCCAGCAGCCCGACAGAGAGTAGCACTGAAGCTTTCTTT	CASSPTESSTEAFF
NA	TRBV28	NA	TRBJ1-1	TGTGCCAGCAGTTTAATAAGTAGGCTGAACACTGAAGCTTTCTTT	CASSLISRLNTEAFF
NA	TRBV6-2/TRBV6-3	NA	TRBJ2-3	TGTGCCAGCAGTCACCTCCGGGCAGATACGCAGTATTTT	CASSHLRADTQYF
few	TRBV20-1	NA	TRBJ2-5	TGCAGTGCCTCACCCGTTACGGAGACCCAGTACTTC	CSASPVTETQYF
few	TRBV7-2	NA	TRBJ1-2	TGTGCCAGCAGCCCCCTCGGCAGGGATGGCTACACCTTC	CASSPLGRDGYTF
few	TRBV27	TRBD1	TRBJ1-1	TGTGCCAGCAGATACAGGGGGCGTACTGAAGCTTTCTTT	CASRYRGRTEAFF
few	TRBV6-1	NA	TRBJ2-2	TGTGCCAGCAGTGGGAGGCATGGGACCGGGGAGCTGTTTTTT	CASSGRHGTGELFF
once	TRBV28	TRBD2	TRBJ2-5	TGTGCCAGCAGCGGGACTAGCGGGAACCAGTACTTC	CASSGTSGNQYF
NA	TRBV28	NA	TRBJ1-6	TGTGCCAGTACCAGCGAGTGGTCACCCCTCCACTTT	CASTSEWSPLHF
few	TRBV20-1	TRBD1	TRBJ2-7	TGCAGTGCTAGACTCCCCGGGACAGGGGGCGGTGAGCAGTACTTC	CSARLPGTGGGEQYF
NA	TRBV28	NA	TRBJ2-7	TGTGCCAGCAGTTTAAACTTCGGGCAGGGGATGAGCGAGCAGTACTTC	CASSLNFGQGMSEQYF
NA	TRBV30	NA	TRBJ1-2	TGTGCCTGGAGTGTTTACCGAGGTGGCTACACCTTC	CAWSVYRGGYTF
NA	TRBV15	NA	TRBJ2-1	TGTGCCGCCAGCAGGGGGGGGGGAGCCTACAATGAGCAGTTCTTC	CAASRGGGAYNEQFF
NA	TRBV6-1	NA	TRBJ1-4	TGTGCCAGCACCCTTTGGGGGGAGGGAGAAAAACTGTTTTTT	CASTLWGEGEKLFF
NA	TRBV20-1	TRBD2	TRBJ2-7	TGCAGTGCCACCACTAGCGGGAGGAACACCTACGAGCAGTACTTC	CSATTSGRNTYEQYF
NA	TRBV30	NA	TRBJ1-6	TGTGCCTGGAGTGTCCCCAGGGCCTCCTATAATTCACCCCTCCACTTT	CAWSVPRASYNSPLHF
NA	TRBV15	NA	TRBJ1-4	TGTGCCACCAGCCAAGGCTATGGGGTCGGTAATGAAAAACTGTTTTTT	CATSQGYGVGNEKLFF
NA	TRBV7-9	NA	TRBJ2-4	TGTGCCAGCAGCTTAGAAAGGCATCCCAGGATTCAGTACTTC	CASSLERHPRIQYF
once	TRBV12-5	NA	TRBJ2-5	TGTGCTAGTGGTCAGGGAGAGTCCGGGGAGACCCAGTACTTC	CASGQGESGETQYF
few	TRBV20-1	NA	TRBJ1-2	TGCAGTGCTAGAGAAAGGGGGGGGAACTATGGCTACACCTTC	CSARERGGNYGYTF
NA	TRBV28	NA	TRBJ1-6	TGTGCCAGCAGTTTTCAGGGAAATTCACCCCTCCACTTT	CASSFQGNSPLHF